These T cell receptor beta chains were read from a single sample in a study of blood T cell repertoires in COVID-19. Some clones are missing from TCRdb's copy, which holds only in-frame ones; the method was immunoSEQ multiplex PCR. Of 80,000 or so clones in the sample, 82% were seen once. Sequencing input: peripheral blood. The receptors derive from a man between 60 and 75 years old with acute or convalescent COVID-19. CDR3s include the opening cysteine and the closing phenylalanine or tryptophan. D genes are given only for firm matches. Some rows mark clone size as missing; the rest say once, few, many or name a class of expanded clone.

CASSLEGGRTEAFF | TGTGCCAGCAGCTTAGAGGGAGGAAGGACTGAAGCTTTCTTT | - | - | TRBJ1-1 | TRBV7-3
CASSLRDRGDEQYF | TGTGCCAGCAGTCTCCGGGACAGGGGGGACGAGCAGTACTTC | TRBD1 | once | TRBJ2-7 | TRBV6-5
CASKRGALNTGELFF | TGTGCCAGCAAACGGGGGGCTCTAAACACCGGGGAGCTGTTTTTT | - | - | TRBJ2-2 | TRBV27
CASSSLVATNEKLFF | TGTGCCAGCAGCTCCTTAGTTGCAACTAATGAAAAACTGTTTTTT | - | - | TRBJ1-4 | TRBV11-2
CASSVAPLQETQYF | TGTGCCAGCAGCGTAGCTCCCCTCCAAGAGACCCAGTACTTC | - | - | TRBJ2-5 | TRBV9
CASSRTSGRRYTDTQYF | TGCGCCAGCAGCCGGACTAGCGGGAGGCGGTACACAGATACGCAGTATTTT | TRBD2 | - | TRBJ2-3 | TRBV5-1
CASSLQQNTEAFF | TGTGCCAGCAGTTTACAGCAGAACACTGAAGCTTTCTTT | - | - | TRBJ1-1 | TRBV6-1
CASARDRGSSGYTF | TGTGCCAGCGCCCGGGACAGGGGCTCAAGTGGCTACACCTTC | TRBD1 | - | TRBJ1-2 | TRBV5-6
CASSWGTSGKQFF | TGTGCCAGCAGCTGGGGGACTAGCGGGAAACAGTTCTTC | TRBD2 | - | TRBJ2-1 | TRBV6-5
CASSLGQGVYEKLFF | TGTGCCAGCAGCCTGGGACAGGGCGTTTATGAAAAACTGTTTTTT | TRBD1 | once | TRBJ1-4 | TRBV3-1/TRBV3-2
CATSRLAGDSDEQFF | TGTGCCACCAGCAGATTAGCGGGAGACAGCGATGAGCAGTTCTTC | TRBD2 | - | TRBJ2-1 | TRBV15
CASSPGLAFGEQFF | TGTGCCAGCAGCCCTGGACTAGCGTTCGGTGAGCAGTTCTTC | TRBD2 | - | TRBJ2-1 | TRBV11-2
CASSLIPPGGSNTGELFF | TGTGCCAGCAGCTTAATCCCCCCAGGGGGCTCGAACACCGGGGAGCTGTTTTTT | TRBD1 | - | TRBJ2-2 | TRBV7-6
CASSQPQGITGELFF | TGTGCCAGCAGCCAACCACAGGGGATCACCGGGGAGCTGTTTTTT | TRBD1 | - | TRBJ2-2 | TRBV14
CASSPPPESGNTIYF | TGTGCCAGCTCACCGCCGCCCGAGTCTGGAAACACCATATATTTT | - | - | TRBJ1-3 | TRBV18
CASSPRKGDGYTF | TGTGCCAGCTCACCACGGAAAGGAGATGGCTACACCTTC | - | - | TRBJ1-2 | TRBV18
CASNGGYGETDTQYF | TGCGCCAGCAATGGAGGGTACGGGGAGACAGATACGCAGTATTTT | - | - | TRBJ2-3 | TRBV5-1
CASSPLDRGSHGYTF | TGTGCCAGCAGCCCTCTCGACAGGGGGAGCCATGGCTACACCTTC | TRBD1 | - | TRBJ1-2 | TRBV3-1/TRBV3-2
CASFGHSNTEAFF | TGCGCCAGTTTCGGACACTCTAACACTGAAGCTTTCTTT | - | - | TRBJ1-1 | TRBV5-1
CASSSGLAGGDEQFF | TGTGCCAGCAGCTCCGGACTAGCGGGAGGCGATGAGCAGTTCTTC | TRBD2 | - | TRBJ2-1 | TRBV7-8
CASSERALNTGELFF | TGTGCCAGCAGTGAAAGAGCGTTGAACACCGGGGAGCTGTTTTTT | - | - | TRBJ2-2 | TRBV2
CASSLGLAGGQAGELFF | TGTGCCAGCAGCCTCGGACTAGCGGGGGGCCAGGCCGGGGAGCTGTTTTTT | TRBD2 | - | TRBJ2-2 | TRBV4-2
CASSIDRQGANGYTF | TGTGCCAGTAGTATAGATCGACAGGGGGCGAATGGCTACACCTTC | TRBD1 | - | TRBJ1-2 | TRBV19
CAISPGGGDEQFF | TGTGCCATCAGTCCGGGGGGGGGCGACGAGCAGTTCTTC | TRBD2 | once | TRBJ2-1 | TRBV10-3
CARQAVTDEQFF | TGTGCCAGACAGGCGGTGACCGATGAGCAGTTCTTC | - | few | TRBJ2-1 | TRBV2
CSVRTAWYEQYF | TGCAGCGTGCGGACTGCCTGGTACGAGCAGTACTTC | - | few | TRBJ2-7 | TRBV29-1
CASSFYGGPDNEQFF | TGTGCCAGCAGCTTCTACGGGGGGCCTGACAATGAGCAGTTCTTC | - | - | TRBJ2-1 | TRBV9
CASSSGQPTGELFF | TGTGCCAGCAGTTCGGGACAGCCAACCGGGGAGCTGTTTTTT | TRBD1 | once | TRBJ2-2 | TRBV6-6
CASSLVGQGGADTQYF | TGTGCCAGCAGCTTAGTGGGTCAGGGAGGGGCAGATACGCAGTATTTT | TRBD2 | - | TRBJ2-3 | TRBV7-2
CASSRTSGREYEQYF | TGTGCCAGCAGTCGGACTAGCGGGAGAGAGTACGAGCAGTACTTC | TRBD2 | - | TRBJ2-7 | TRBV6-5
CASGGTEENEQFF | TGTGCCAGCGGCGGGACGGAGGAGAATGAGCAGTTCTTC | - | - | TRBJ2-1 | TRBV3-1/TRBV3-2
CASSFEGVSYGYTF | TGTGCCAGCAGCTTTGAGGGGGTTAGCTATGGCTACACCTTC | - | - | TRBJ1-2 | TRBV7-9
CASSQDRGTQYF | TGCGCCAGCAGCCAAGATCGCGGTACGCAGTATTTT | - | - | TRBJ2-3 | TRBV4-3
CASSEVAGGGEQFF | TGTGCCAGCAGTGAAGTTGCGGGGGGAGGTGAGCAGTTCTTC | TRBD2 | - | TRBJ2-1 | TRBV6-1
CASSVNAGGDYGYTF | TGTGCCAGCAGCGTAAATGCAGGGGGCGACTATGGCTACACCTTC | TRBD1 | - | TRBJ1-2 | TRBV9
CASSAVVGARGNEQFF | TGTGCCAGTAGTGCTGTGGTAGGGGCCAGGGGCAATGAGCAGTTCTTC | - | - | TRBJ2-1 | TRBV19
CASRTGQLNTGELFF | TGTGCCAGCAGAACAGGACAATTGAACACCGGGGAGCTGTTTTTT | - | - | TRBJ2-2 | TRBV6-5
CASSLTNSGQGELFF | TGTGCCAGCAGCCTAACAAATTCGGGACAGGGGGAGCTGTTTTTT | TRBD1 | once | TRBJ2-2 | TRBV7-9
CASSPRQGNEKLFF | TGTGCCAGCTCACCACGTCAGGGTAATGAAAAACTGTTTTTT | - | - | TRBJ1-4 | TRBV18
CASSRGTGSQPQHF | TGTGCCAGCAGCCGCGGGACAGGGAGTCAGCCCCAGCATTTT | TRBD1 | - | TRBJ1-5 | TRBV3-1/TRBV3-2
CASSLDYSYSPLHF | TGTGCCAGCAGCTTAGATTACAGTTATTCACCCCTCCACTTT | - | - | TRBJ1-6 | TRBV7-9
CASSYSMTGGGSPLHF | TGTGCCAGCAGTTACAGTATGACAGGGGGCGGTTCACCCCTCCACTTT | TRBD1 | - | TRBJ1-6 | TRBV6-5
CASMRVENQPQHF | TGTGCCAGCATGAGGGTCGAAAATCAGCCCCAGCATTTT | - | few | TRBJ1-5 | TRBV2
CASSYERVSYEQYF | TGTGCCAGCAGCTACGAGCGGGTCAGCTACGAGCAGTACTTC | - | - | TRBJ2-7 | TRBV11-2
CASRRTSGSSVGELFF | TGTGCCAGCAGACGGACTAGCGGGAGTTCCGTCGGGGAGCTGTTTTTT | TRBD2 | - | TRBJ2-2 | TRBV28
CASKRGTGDPGELFF | TGTGCCAGCAAGCGCGGGACAGGGGATCCCGGGGAGCTGTTTTTT | TRBD1 | - | TRBJ2-2 | TRBV7-2
CASSVGGSGQGNEQYF | TGTGCCAGCAGCGTAGGCGGTTCGGGACAGGGTAACGAGCAGTACTTC | TRBD1 | - | TRBJ2-7 | TRBV9
CSASPANYGYTF | TGCAGTGCTAGTCCCGCTAACTATGGCTACACCTTC | - | - | TRBJ1-2 | TRBV20-1
CASSHGGAVETQYF | TGTGCCAGCAGCCACGGAGGGGCGGTTGAGACCCAGTACTTC | - | - | TRBJ2-5 | TRBV7-8
CASSESLAGVYEQYF | TGTGCCAGCAGTGAATCCTTAGCGGGAGTCTACGAGCAGTACTTC | TRBD2 | - | TRBJ2-7 | TRBV6-1